The next 14 T cell receptor beta chains were all read from a single sample in a study of cytomegalovirus exposure and HLA in healthy donors (dated by TCRdb to between 2016 and 2019). Preparation of the library involved the immunoSEQ multiplex PCR assay. For the multiplex PCR, a mixture combining 60 forward primers for TCR Vbeta segments and 13 reverse primers for TCR Jbeta segments was used. Imported from immuneACCESS, the table was reduced by TCRdb to in-frame sequences with V and J called. These copies leave out some clones; in studies compared against another copy, an unresolved V gene accounts for under half, and the cause of the remainder is not known. Counted in this sample were 150,000 to 200,000 clones; over 60% of them appeared once. The top ten constitute roughly 1.1% of the sample. Sample: PBMCs. All receptors come from a woman aged 35 to 49 in good health and CMV-seronegative.

The genes are TRBV30 and TRBJ1-1; 7 positions match TRBD1. V gave up 2 bases and J gave up 2 bases; unmatched junction bases: 2. In germline, CDR1 is GTSNPN, CDR2 SVGIG (reference sequence). There are 13 residues in the CDR3. The CDR3 sequence: CAWSTGANTEAFF. In DNA form, the CDR3 reads TGTGCCTGGAGTACAGGGGCAAACACTGAAGCTTTCTTT.

This clone was seen only once. The gene calls are TRBV19 and TRBJ1-2; 7 nucleotides match TRBD1. The CDR3 is made up of 11 amino acids. With V trimmed by 7 bases and J by 7 bases, 3 bases remained unmatched. Germline V CDR1 and CDR2: LNHDA, SQIVND (reference sequence). The CDR3 reads CASNPGGGYTF. Here the CDR3 DNA reads TGTGCCAGTAACCCAGGGGGTGGCTACACCTTC.

The rearrangement uses TRBV5-1 and TRBJ2-3; TRBD2 agrees at 9 bases. Germline CDR1 is SGHRS and CDR2 is YFSETQ. Trimming cost V 4 bases and J 5 bases; bases outside gene matches: 11. The CDR3 is 16 residues long. CDR3 coding DNA: TGCGCCAGCAGCGTTGGGACTAGCAAGAGTATAGATACGCAGTATTTT. Protein product: CASSVGTSKSIDTQYF.

The chain has TRBV25-1 and TRBJ2-3, with a possible D match to TRBD2 (6 bases). CDR3 size: 13 residues. Between the trimmed V and J ends, which lost 9 bases and 6 bases, there was a span of 16 bases. Germline loops: CDR1 MGHDK, CDR2 SYGVNS. The CDR3 DNA reads as TGTGCCAGTGGCAGCCCTGGGGGGGATACGCAGTATTTT. As protein: CASGSPGGDTQYF.

The CDR3: CASSYNSRGNTEAFF. In DNA, the CDR3 is TGTGCCAGTAGTTATAATAGTAGAGGGAACACTGAAGCTTTCTTT. J is TRBJ1-1 and V is TRBV19; unclear D gene. CDR3 size: 15 residues. Germline CDR1 LNHDA, CDR2 SQIVND (reference sequence). V dropped 5 bases and J dropped 1 base, with 14 bases sitting between them.

DNA of the CDR3: TGTGCCAGCAGCCTAACAGGGGGCCGGGGCACTGAAGCTTTCTTT. Translated, it gives CASSLTGGRGTEAFF. This chain connects TRBV11-2 to TRBJ1-1; the match to TRBD1 covers 9 bases. Germline-derived CDR1 and CDR2 are SGHAT and FQNNGV. V lost 5 bases and J lost 4; bases outside the gene matches: 8. The CDR3 extends over 15 amino acids. The variable domain in full, with the rest retrieved from reference TRBV11-2 and TRBJ1-1, is EAGVAQSPRYKIIEKRQSVAFWCNPISGHATLYWYQQILGQGPKLLIQFQNNGVVDDSQLPKDRFSAERLKGVDSTLKIQPAKLEDSAVYLCASSLTGGRGTEAFFGQGTRLTVV.

This clone was recorded a few times. The chain has TRBV18 and TRBJ2-3; a weak D match, TRBD1 (6 bases). The CDR3 extends over 14 amino acids. The V and J ends lost 5 bases and 1 base respectively, with 10 bases between them. Germline V gene data show CDR1 as KGHSH and CDR2 as LQKENI. The CDR3 loop reads CASSGRQGTDTQYF. CDR3 coding DNA: TGTGCCAGCTCAGGAAGACAGGGCACAGATACGCAGTATTTT. Variable domain in full (rest from reference TRBV18 and TRBJ2-3): NAGVMQNPRHLVRRRGQEARLRCSPMKGHSHVYWYRQLPEEGLKFMVYLQKENIIDESGMPKERFSAEFPKEGPSILRIQQVVRGDSAAYFCASSGRQGTDTQYFGPGTRLTVL.

The V call is TRBV7-2, the J call TRBJ1-3, with D unresolved. This CDR3 is 13 amino acids long. CDR1 is SGHTA, CDR2 FQGNSA, per germline. With 5 bases removed from V and 0 bases from J, the gap between germline ends came to 5 bases. CDR3 region: CASSGLSGNTIYF. The CDR3 DNA is TGTGCCAGCAGCGGGCTCTCTGGAAACACCATATATTTT.

The CDR3 DNA is TGTGCCAGCAGTTACCTGGACAGGGCGACCGGCTACACCTTC. Translation: CASSYLDRATGYTF. The chain employs TRBV6-5 and TRBJ1-2; 8 positions match TRBD1. Looked up from germline, CDR1 is MNHEY and CDR2 is SVGAGI. V dropped 2 bases and J dropped 8; count of bases not matched to a gene: 7. The CDR3 spans 14 residues.

The V call is TRBV21-1, the J call TRBJ1-5. TRBV21-1 is flagged as a pseudogene. The CDR3 is 20 residues long. CDR3 nucleotides: TGTGCCAGCAGCAAAGCAATGGGGGTCGGGGGAAAGAGGAACAATCAGCCCCAGCATTTT. This encodes CASSKAMGVGGKRNNQPQHF.

The CDR3 sequence: CASSLAGSEGEQYF. The CDR3 DNA reads as TGCGCCAGCAGCCTAGCGGGAAGTGAAGGCGAGCAGTACTTC. The V call is TRBV4-3, the J call TRBJ2-7, with TRBD2 matching over 8 bases. The trim removed 4 bases at V and 6 bases at J, leaving 8 bases unmatched. The CDR3 consists of 14 residues. Germline loops: CDR1 LGHNA, CDR2 YSLEER.

The CDR3 spells CASSLILASDEQFF. The CDR3 DNA reads as TGCGCCAGCAGCTTGATACTAGCGTCGGATGAGCAGTTCTTC. The gene calls are TRBV5-1 and TRBJ2-1, with 7 bases matching TRBD2. Trimming at V came to 1 base and at J to 8 bases, leaving 6 bases not matched to a gene. Germline CDR1 SGHRS, CDR2 YFSETQ. This CDR3 is 14 amino acids long.

The chain combines TRBV4-3 with TRBJ2-1; TRBD2 aligns across 11 bases. Germline V CDR1 and CDR2: LGHNA, YSLEER. J lost 8 bases, V lost 1 base, and 4 bases had no gene match. The CDR3 contains 15 residues. CDR3 in DNA: TGCGCCAGCAGCCAAGTAGCGGGAGGGCCGGATGAGCAGTTCTTC. Translated: CASSQVAGGPDEQFF.

This chain joins TRBV6-4 and TRBJ2-3; 8 nucleotides agree with TRBD2. Trimming cost V 3 bases and J 3 bases; bases outside gene matches: 2. The CDR3 sequence is 14 residues long. The germline gives CDR1 MRHNA, CDR2 SNTAGT. The CDR3 sequence is CASSESGSTDTQYF. In DNA form, the CDR3 reads TGTGCCAGCAGTGAAAGCGGGAGTACAGATACGCAGTATTTT.